Sequencing of this T cell receptor (beta chain) was carried out in a study of blood T cells in healthy people across ages. The germline V gene encodes CDR1 MNHEY and CDR2 SVGEGT. Trimming took 6 bases from V and 7 from J, leaving 13 bases between them. The CDR3 has 13 amino acids. A second PCR of about 6 to 11 cycles used a sample-barcoded 5' primer and a J-beta primer mix. A template-switch adaptor containing 12 random nucleotides labeled each cDNA molecule. TCRdb ran MiXCR on the 5' RACE reads and lists one entry per CDR3 protein. The sample holds around 990,000 distinct CDR3 sequences, approximately 25% seen once. These same records also appear under a second study, on T cells of mothers and their children. That paper adds: When mothers and children were related, their normalized repertoire overlap, which was always slightly higher, did not differ significantly from that of unrelated pairs.

Sequencing was performed on blood. The chain recombines TRBV6-2 or TRBV6-3 with TRBJ2-4; no clear D gene. The sequence was collected from a girl aged 2 to 10 in good health. CDR3 DNA: TGTGCCAGCAGCACGAATTATCTCAACATTCAGTACTTC. Encoded protein: CASSTNYLNIQYF.